The 17 T cell receptor beta chains presented below share a single source sample, sequenced in a study of early T cells in non-severe SARS-CoV-2 infection (dated by TCRdb to about 2021). The library was made by 5' RACE. Data came from a NextSeq 500. TCRdb handled the public reads itself, with Q25 trimming in fastp and clone calling in MiXCR, and kept productive beta chains. Each CDR3 protein gets just one entry, which takes the most common genes and DNA from the rows behind it. The sample table contains roughly 72,000 distinct CDR3 sequences; only one count was recorded for under 15% of them. The ten largest make up less than 3% of the sample. Source: whole blood, taken at baseline. The receptor source for this set is an adult who was a healthcare worker with PCR-confirmed SARS-CoV-2 infection or an uninfected control (not recorded which).

The chain employs TRBV28 and TRBJ2-1; no reliable D call. The CDR3 is made up of 14 amino acids. Per germline, CDR1 MDHEN and CDR2 SYDVKM. The V and J ends lost 8 bases and 7 bases respectively, with 18 bases between them. The CDR3: CASLTPDYGNEQFF. Here the CDR3 DNA reads TGTGCCAGCCTCACCCCCGATTACGGGAATGAGCAGTTCTTC.

The chain carries TRBV4-1 and TRBJ2-5; D is uncertain. Germline-derived CDR1 and CDR2 are MGHRA and YSYEKL. This CDR3 contains 14 residues. Deletions cut 1 base from V and 5 bases from J, with 11 bases between. The CDR3 is CASSQADFGETQYF. The CDR3 bases are TGCGCCAGCAGCCAAGCCGATTTCGGTGAGACCCAGTACTTC.

The V and J genes are TRBV15 and TRBJ1-5, with TRBD1 as a possible D gene (5 bases). The CDR3 consists of 17 residues. V lost 0 bases and J 4 bases, leaving 16 bases between the germline ends. From germline, CDR1 is LNHNV and CDR2 YYDKDF (reference sequence). The CDR3 bases are TGTGCCACCAGCAGAGATTTGGTTGAGGGGTTTAATCAGCCCCAGCATTTT. It yields the protein CATSRDLVEGFNQPQHF.

This chain connects TRBV25-1 to TRBJ2-1; D is uncertain. The CDR3 runs to 17 residues. Germline CDR1 reads MGHDK; CDR2 reads SYGVNS. The germline V and J ends were trimmed by 1 base and 0 bases, with 13 bases remaining between them. In DNA, the CDR3 is TGTGCCAGCAGTGAATTGTGGGCAGCCAGCTCCTACAATGAGCAGTTCTTC. It specifies CASSELWAASSYNEQFF.

This clonotype was seen more than once but under ten times. The gene calls are TRBV20-1 and TRBJ2-3, with TRBD2 identical over 10 bases. Germline assignment: CDR1 DFQATT and CDR2 SNEGSKA (reference sequence). The CDR3 contains 15 residues. V lost 6 bases to trimming and J lost 5 bases; unmatched junction nucleotides: 11. The CDR3 sequence is CSATPASGGIDTQYF. The CDR3 nucleotides read TGCAGTGCAACACCCGCTAGCGGGGGTATAGATACGCAGTATTTT.

At least ten counts were recorded for this clonotype. The chain employs TRBV15 and TRBJ1-2; TRBD1 agrees at 7 bases. CDR1 is LNHNV, CDR2 YYDKDF, per germline (reference sequence). V was clipped by 2 bases and J by 8 bases; unmatched bases: 8. The CDR3 consists of 14 residues. The CDR3 is CATSRQGGKRGYTF. The CDR3 nucleotides read TGTGCCACCAGCAGACAGGGGGGAAAAAGAGGCTACACCTTC. The variable domain in full, completed from reference TRBV15 and TRBJ1-2, reads DAMVIQNPRYQVTQFGKPVTLSCSQTLNHNVMYWYQQKSSQAPKLLFHYYDKDFNNEADTPDNFQSRRPNTSFCFLDIRSPGLGDTAMYLCATSRQGGKRGYTFGSGTRLTVV.

This chain uses TRBV9 with TRBJ2-7; 7 bases are a match to TRBD1. The V segment lost 0 bases and the J segment 1 base; nucleotides outside the gene matches: 4. Germline loops: CDR1 SGDLS, CDR2 YYNGEE. The CDR3 consists of 15 residues. The CDR3 region has the DNA TGTGCCAGCAGCGTAGGAAGGACAGGTTCCTACGAGCAGTACTTC. Amino acid sequence: CASSVGRTGSYEQYF. Using reference TRBV9 and TRBJ2-7 for the parts outside the CDR3, the full variable domain is DSGVTQTPKHLITATGQRVTLRCSPRSGDLSVYWYQQSLDQGLQFLIQYYNGEERAKGNILERFSAQQFPDLHSELNLSSLELGDSALYFCASSVGRTGSYEQYFGPGTRLTVT.

This clonotype has a count of ten or more. This chain uses TRBV28 with TRBJ2-5; D not resolved. The CDR3 extends over 14 amino acids. CDR1 and CDR2 (germline): MDHEN, SYDVKM. V shed 3 bases and J shed 4 bases, with 12 bases lying between them. CDR3 protein: CASSFGYEAETQYF. The CDR3 DNA reads as TGTGCCAGCAGTTTCGGCTACGAGGCAGAGACCCAGTACTTC.

This clonotype was counted a few times. The rearrangement uses TRBV11-2 and TRBJ2-7, with TRBD1 as a possible D gene (7 bases). Germline-derived CDR1 and CDR2 are SGHAT and FQNNGV. This CDR3 has 15 residues. Trimming took off 5 bases at V and 5 bases at J, with 19 bases between the two ends. The CDR3 DNA is TGTGCCAGCAGCACCCTAGGTGGAGGGGGCAACGAGCAGTACTTC. It codes for CASSTLGGGGNEQYF.

The DNA for the CDR3 is TGTGCCAGCAGTCCTAGCGCGATCCAAACCTACGAGCAGTACTTC. Translated: CASSPSAIQTYEQYF. V is TRBV28 and J is TRBJ2-7; D may be TRBD2 (6 bases). CDR3 length equals 15 residues. Germline CDR1 and CDR2: MDHEN and SYDVKM. V lost 5 bases and J 2 bases, leaving 16 bases between the germline ends.

The chain is built from TRBV24-1 and TRBJ2-1; possibly TRBD1 for D (6 bases). V was pared by 10 bases and J by 1 base, with 13 bases between. Germline CDR1 is KGHDR and CDR2 is SFDVKD. The CDR3 consists of 14 residues. CDR3 region: CATGARGSYNEQFF. In DNA form, the CDR3 reads TGTGCCACAGGGGCTAGGGGGTCCTACAATGAGCAGTTCTTC.

This clonotype was counted between two and nine times. This CDR3 is CASSYSLAGGREQYF. The CDR3 nucleotides read TGTGCCAGCAGTTACTCCCTAGCGGGGGGGCGTGAGCAGTACTTC. The chain links TRBV6-5 to TRBJ2-7; 12 bases align to TRBD2. Germline values: CDR1 MNHEY, CDR2 SVGAGI. With 0 bases clipped from V and 7 bases from J, the junction kept 4 bases outside the gene matches. This CDR3 spans 15 amino acids.

This clonotype was seen only a few times. V and J are TRBV27 and TRBJ2-1; 10 bases fit TRBD2. Germline V gives CDR1 MNHEY, CDR2 SMNVEV (reference sequence). V lost 2 bases, J lost 6 bases, and 13 bases stayed unmatched. This CDR3 contains 18 residues. CDR3 in amino acids: CASSLVGSGGAEVNEQFF. The CDR3 region has the DNA TGTGCCAGCAGTTTAGTCGGGAGCGGGGGGGCTGAGGTCAATGAGCAGTTCTTC.

Ten or more counts support this clonotype. In DNA form, the CDR3 reads TGTGCCAGCAGTTCCCGCGACTATGGCTACACCTTC. Translation gives CASSSRDYGYTF. V and J are TRBV6-6 and TRBJ1-2; D is unresolved. The CDR3 has 12 amino acids. Germline CDR1 and CDR2: MNHNY and SVGAGI (reference sequence). The V end lost 4 bases, the J end lost 3 bases, and 6 bases lay between the germline ends.

The table lists this clonotype with a few counts. The junction departs from germline at one end; a sequencing error may be responsible. The chain couples TRBV5-1 to TRBJ1-2; 12 bases fit TRBD1. The CDR3 runs to 14 residues. The germline V gene has CDR1 SGHRS and CDR2 YFSETQ. The CDR3 DNA follows: TGCGCCAGCAGCCTGCTCCGGGACAGGGGGCCGGGAAGCTTC. Amino acids: CASSLLRDRGPGSF.

This chain connects TRBV7-2 to TRBJ1-6, with D hard to call. The germline V and J ends were trimmed by 7 bases and 10 bases, with 14 bases remaining between them. The CDR3 extends over 13 amino acids. The germline CDR1 and CDR2 sequences are SGHTA and FQGNSA. The CDR3 region has the DNA TGTGCCAGCACCGATCAGAGGGAGTCACCCCTCCACTTT. Protein product: CASTDQRESPLHF.

This clonotype came up many times. The V gene is TRBV29-1, the J gene TRBJ2-3, with 7 bases fitting TRBD1. This CDR3 has 14 amino acids. Germline V CDR1 and CDR2: SQVTM, ANQGSEA. J lost 3 bases, V lost 7 bases, and 10 bases had no gene match. The CDR3 DNA reads as TGCAGCGCACACCCACAGGGGTCGACAGATACGCAGTATTTT. It specifies CSAHPQGSTDTQYF.